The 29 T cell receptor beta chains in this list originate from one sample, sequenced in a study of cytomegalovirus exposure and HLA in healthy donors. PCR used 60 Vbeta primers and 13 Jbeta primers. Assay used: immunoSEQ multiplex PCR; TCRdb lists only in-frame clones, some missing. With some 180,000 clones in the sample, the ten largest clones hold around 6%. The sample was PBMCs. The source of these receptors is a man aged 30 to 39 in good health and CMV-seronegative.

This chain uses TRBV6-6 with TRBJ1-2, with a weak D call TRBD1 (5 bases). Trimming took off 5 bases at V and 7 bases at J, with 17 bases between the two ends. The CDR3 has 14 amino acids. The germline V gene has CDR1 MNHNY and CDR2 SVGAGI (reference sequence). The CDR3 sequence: CASSPQTDRAGYTF. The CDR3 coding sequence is TGTGCCAGCAGTCCACAGACAGATAGAGCTGGCTACACCTTC.

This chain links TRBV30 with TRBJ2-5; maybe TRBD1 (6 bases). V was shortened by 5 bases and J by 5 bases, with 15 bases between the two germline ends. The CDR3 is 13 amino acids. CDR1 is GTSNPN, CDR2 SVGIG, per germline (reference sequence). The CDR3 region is CAWQQGHGETQYF. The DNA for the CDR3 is TGTGCCTGGCAACAGGGCCATGGGGAGACCCAGTACTTC.

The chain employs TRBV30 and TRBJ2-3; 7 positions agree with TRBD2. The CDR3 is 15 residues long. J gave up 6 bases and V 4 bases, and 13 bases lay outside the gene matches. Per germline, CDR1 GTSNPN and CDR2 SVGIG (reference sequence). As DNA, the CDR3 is TGTGCCTGGACCCTAAGGCGGGGGACCTCGGATACGCAGTATTTT. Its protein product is CAWTLRRGTSDTQYF.

The DNA for the CDR3 is TGTGCCAGCAGTGGACTAGCGGGGACCGGGGAGCTGTTTTTT. It encodes CASSGLAGTGELFF. The gene calls are TRBV2 and TRBJ2-2; TRBD2 matches at 11 bases. Looked up from germline, CDR1 is SNHLY and CDR2 is FYNNEI. The ends lost 4 bases at V and 5 bases at J; junction bases unmatched: 0. The CDR3 is made up of 14 amino acids. The full variable domain, its missing parts supplied by reference TRBV2 and TRBJ2-2, is EPEVTQTPSHQVTQMGQEVILRCVPISNHLYFYWYRQILGQKVEFLVSFYNNEISEKSEIFDDQFSVERPDGSNFTLKIRSTKLEDSAMYFCASSGLAGTGELFFGEGSRLTVL.

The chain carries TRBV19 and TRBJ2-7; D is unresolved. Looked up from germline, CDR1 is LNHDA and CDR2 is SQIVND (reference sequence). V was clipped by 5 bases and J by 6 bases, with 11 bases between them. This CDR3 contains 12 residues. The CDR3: CASSSNAIEQYF. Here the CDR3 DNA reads TGTGCCAGTAGTTCAAATGCGATCGAGCAGTACTTC.

CDR3 loop: CAWSGQNDSPLHF. DNA of the CDR3: TGTGCCTGGAGTGGACAGAACGATTCACCCCTCCACTTT. The chain is built from TRBV30 and TRBJ1-6, with D perhaps TRBD1 (5 bases). V lost 1 base and J lost 8, with 9 bases in between. CDR1 and CDR2 (germline): GTSNPN, SVGIG (reference sequence). The CDR3 extends over 13 amino acids.

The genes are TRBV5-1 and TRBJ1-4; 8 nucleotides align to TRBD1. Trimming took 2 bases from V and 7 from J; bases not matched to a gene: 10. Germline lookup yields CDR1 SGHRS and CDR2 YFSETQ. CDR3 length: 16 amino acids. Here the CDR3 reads CASSLGQGPIGEKLFF. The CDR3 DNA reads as TGCGCCAGCAGCTTAGGACAGGGCCCGATCGGTGAAAAACTGTTTTTT.

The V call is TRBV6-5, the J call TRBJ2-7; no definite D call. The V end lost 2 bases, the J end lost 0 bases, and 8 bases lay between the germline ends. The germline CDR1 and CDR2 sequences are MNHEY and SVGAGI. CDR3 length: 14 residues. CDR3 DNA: TGTGCCAGCAGTTACGGGCCTAACTCCTACGAGCAGTACTTC. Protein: CASSYGPNSYEQYF.

The CDR3 here is CASTRDRGNYGYTF. The CDR3 coding sequence is TGTGCCAGCACTCGGGACAGGGGCAACTATGGCTACACCTTC. The genes are TRBV5-4 and TRBJ1-2; 10 nucleotides align to TRBD1. CDR1 is SGHNT, CDR2 YYREEE, per germline (reference sequence). Trimming took 6 bases from V and 2 from J; bases not matched to a gene: 4. The CDR3 sequence is 14 residues long.

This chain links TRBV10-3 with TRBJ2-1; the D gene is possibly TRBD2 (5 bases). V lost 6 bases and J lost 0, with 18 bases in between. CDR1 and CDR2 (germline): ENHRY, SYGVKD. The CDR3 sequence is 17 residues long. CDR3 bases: TGTGCCATCAGGAGTTCCAGCGGAATGAGCTCCTACAATGAGCAGTTCTTC. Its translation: CAIRSSSGMSSYNEQFF.

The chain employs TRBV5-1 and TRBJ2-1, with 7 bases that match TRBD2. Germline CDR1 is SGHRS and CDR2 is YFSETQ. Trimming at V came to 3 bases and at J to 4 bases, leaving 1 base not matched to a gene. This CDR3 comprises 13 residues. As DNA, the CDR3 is TGCGCCAGCAGCTCAGCGGGATACAATGAGCAGTTCTTC. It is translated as CASSSAGYNEQFF. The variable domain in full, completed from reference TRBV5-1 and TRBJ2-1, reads KAGVTQTPRYLIKTRGQQVTLSCSPISGHRSVSWYQQTPGQGLQFLFEYFSETQRNKGNFPGRFSGRQFSNSRSEMNVSTLELGDSALYLCASSSAGYNEQFFGPGTRLTVL.

CDR3 DNA: TGTGCCAGCAACGCGTATATAGCGGGAGGCAATGAGCAGTTCTTC. Protein: CASNAYIAGGNEQFF. This chain connects TRBV7-8 to TRBJ2-1; 10 bases map to TRBD2. The CDR3 has 15 amino acids. Per the germline V gene, CDR1 is SGHVS and CDR2 is FQNEAQ. V lost 7 bases, J lost 6 bases, and 9 bases stayed unmatched.

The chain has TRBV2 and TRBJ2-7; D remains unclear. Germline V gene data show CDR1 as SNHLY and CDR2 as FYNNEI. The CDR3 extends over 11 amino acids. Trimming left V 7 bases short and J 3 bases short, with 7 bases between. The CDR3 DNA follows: TGTGCCAGCAAGTCGGGCTACGAGCAGTACTTC. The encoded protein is CASKSGYEQYF.

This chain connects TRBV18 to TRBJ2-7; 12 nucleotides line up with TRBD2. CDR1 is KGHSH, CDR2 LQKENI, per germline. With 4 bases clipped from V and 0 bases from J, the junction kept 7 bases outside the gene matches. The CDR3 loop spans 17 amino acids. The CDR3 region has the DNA TGTGCCAGCTCACGGGATCGGACTAGCGGGGCCTCCTACGAGCAGTACTTC. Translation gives CASSRDRTSGASYEQYF.

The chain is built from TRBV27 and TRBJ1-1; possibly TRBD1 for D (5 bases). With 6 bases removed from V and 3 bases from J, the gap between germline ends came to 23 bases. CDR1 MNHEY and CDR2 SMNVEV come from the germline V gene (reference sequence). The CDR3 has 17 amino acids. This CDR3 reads CASRGGVWLQGHTEAFF. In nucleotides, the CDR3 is TGTGCCAGCAGAGGTGGAGTGTGGCTTCAGGGTCACACTGAAGCTTTCTTT.

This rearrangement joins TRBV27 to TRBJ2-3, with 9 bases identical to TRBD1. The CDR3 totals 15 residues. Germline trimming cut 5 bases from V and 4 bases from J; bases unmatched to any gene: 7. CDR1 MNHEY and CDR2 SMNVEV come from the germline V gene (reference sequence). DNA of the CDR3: TGTGCCAGCAGTCACTACAGGGGGCCCTCAGATACGCAGTATTTT. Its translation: CASSHYRGPSDTQYF.

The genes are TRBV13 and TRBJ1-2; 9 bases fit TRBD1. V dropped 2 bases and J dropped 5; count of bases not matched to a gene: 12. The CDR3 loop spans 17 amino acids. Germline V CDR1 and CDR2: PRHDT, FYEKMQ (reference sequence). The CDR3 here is CASSLRRGQGGGYGYTF. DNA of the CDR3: TGTGCCAGCAGCTTACGGAGGGGACAGGGAGGAGGGTATGGCTACACCTTC.

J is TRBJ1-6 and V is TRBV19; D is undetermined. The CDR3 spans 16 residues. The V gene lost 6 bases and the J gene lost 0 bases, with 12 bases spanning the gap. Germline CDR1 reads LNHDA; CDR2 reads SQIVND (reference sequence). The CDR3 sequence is CASRQSLSSYNSPLHF. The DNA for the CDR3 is TGTGCCAGTAGACAATCCTTAAGCTCCTATAATTCACCCCTCCACTTT.

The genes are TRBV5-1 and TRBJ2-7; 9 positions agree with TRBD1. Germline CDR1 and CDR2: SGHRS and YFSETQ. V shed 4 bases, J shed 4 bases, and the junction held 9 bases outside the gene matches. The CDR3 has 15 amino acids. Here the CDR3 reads CASSLSGTGHYEQYF. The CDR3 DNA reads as TGCGCCAGCAGCCTGTCCGGGACAGGGCATTACGAGCAGTACTTC.

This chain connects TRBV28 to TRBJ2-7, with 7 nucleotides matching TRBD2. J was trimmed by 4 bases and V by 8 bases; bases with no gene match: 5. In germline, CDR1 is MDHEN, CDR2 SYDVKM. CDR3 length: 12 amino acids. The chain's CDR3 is CASGLVRYEQYF. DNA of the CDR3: TGTGCCAGCGGACTAGTGCGTTACGAGCAGTACTTC.

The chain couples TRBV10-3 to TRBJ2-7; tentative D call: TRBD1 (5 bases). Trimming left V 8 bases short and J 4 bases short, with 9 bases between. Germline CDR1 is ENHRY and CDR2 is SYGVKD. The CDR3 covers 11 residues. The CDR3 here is CAIATEYEQYF. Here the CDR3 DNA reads TGTGCCATCGCGACAGAGTACGAGCAGTACTTC.

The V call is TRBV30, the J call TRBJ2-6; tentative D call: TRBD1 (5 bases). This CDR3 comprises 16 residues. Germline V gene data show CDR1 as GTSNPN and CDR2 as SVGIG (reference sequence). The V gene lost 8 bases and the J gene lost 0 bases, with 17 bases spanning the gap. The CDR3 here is CALTTTALSGANVLTF. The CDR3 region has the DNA TGTGCCCTTACAACGACAGCCCTCTCTGGGGCCAACGTCCTGACTTTC.

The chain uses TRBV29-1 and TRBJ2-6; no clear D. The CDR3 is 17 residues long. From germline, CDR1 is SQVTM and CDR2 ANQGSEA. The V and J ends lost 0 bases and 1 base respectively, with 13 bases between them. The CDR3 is CSVEEKREASGANVLTF. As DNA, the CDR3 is TGCAGCGTTGAAGAAAAGAGAGAGGCATCTGGGGCCAACGTCCTGACTTTC.

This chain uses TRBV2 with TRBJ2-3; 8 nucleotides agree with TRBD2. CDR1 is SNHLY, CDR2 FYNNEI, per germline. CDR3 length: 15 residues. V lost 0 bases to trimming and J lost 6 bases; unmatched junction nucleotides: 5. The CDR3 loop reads CASSEASGTYDTQYF. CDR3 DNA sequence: TGTGCCAGCAGTGAAGCTAGCGGGACCTACGATACGCAGTATTTT.

This chain's CDR3 is CASSRETGEGGEKLFF. The CDR3 DNA reads TGTGCCAGCAGCCGAGAGACAGGGGAGGGGGGTGAAAAACTGTTTTTT. The V call is TRBV4-2, the J call TRBJ1-4; 8 bases are shared with TRBD1. Per the germline V gene, CDR1 is LGHNA and CDR2 is YNFKEQ. This CDR3 is built from 16 residues. The junction had 11 bases not matched to a gene; V was cut back by 4 bases and J by 7 bases.

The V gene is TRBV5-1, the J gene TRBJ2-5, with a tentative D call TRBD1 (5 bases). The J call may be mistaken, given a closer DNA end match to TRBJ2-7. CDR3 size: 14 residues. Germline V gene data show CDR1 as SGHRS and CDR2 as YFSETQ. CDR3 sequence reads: CASSLAQGVYEQYF. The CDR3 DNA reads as TGCGCCAGCAGCTTGGCGCAGGGCGTGTACGAGCAGTACTTC.

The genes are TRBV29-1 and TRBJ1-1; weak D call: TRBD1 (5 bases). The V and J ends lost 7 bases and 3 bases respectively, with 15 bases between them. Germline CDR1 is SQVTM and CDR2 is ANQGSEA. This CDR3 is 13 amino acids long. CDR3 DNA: TGCAGCGGCGACACCGGGACTTACACTGAAGCTTTCTTT. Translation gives CSGDTGTYTEAFF.

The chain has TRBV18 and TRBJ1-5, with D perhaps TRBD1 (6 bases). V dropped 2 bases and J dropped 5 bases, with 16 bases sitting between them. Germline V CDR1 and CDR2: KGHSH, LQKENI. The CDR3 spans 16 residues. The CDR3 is CASSPKSGDGHQPQHF. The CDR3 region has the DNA TGTGCCAGCTCACCAAAATCAGGGGATGGTCATCAGCCCCAGCATTTT.

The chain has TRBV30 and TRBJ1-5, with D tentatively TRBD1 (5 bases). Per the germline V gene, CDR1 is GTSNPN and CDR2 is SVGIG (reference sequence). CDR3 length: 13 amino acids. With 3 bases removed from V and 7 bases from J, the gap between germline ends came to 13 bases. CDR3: CAWSSGENQPQHF. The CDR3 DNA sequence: TGTGCCTGGAGCTCGGGGGAGAACCAGCCCCAGCATTTT.